This T cell receptor beta chain was captured in a study of T-cell reconstitution after alpha-beta-depleted transplantation in children. This clonotype was observed many times. Preparation of the TCRbeta library involved a method that used unique molecular identifiers. TCRdb redid the calling of the PCR reads with MiXCR, one entry per CDR3 protein. The table has nearly 250,000 distinct CDR3 sequences, roughly 8% seen once. The CDR3 extends over 11 amino acids. From germline, CDR1 is KGHDR and CDR2 SFDVKD. Trimming stripped 3 bases from V and 6 bases from J, with 5 bases between. This sample comprised PBMCs, mostly from graft donor cells, obtained 180 days after TCRalphabeta/CD19-depleted stem cell transplant. This clonotype was sampled from a male patient younger than 18 who had a stem cell transplant for acute lymphoblastic leukemia, so the T cells may come from the graft donor. The V call is TRBV24-1, the J call TRBJ2-7, with D possibly matching TRBD2 (5 bases). The CDR3 nucleotides are TGTGCCACCAGTGATCGGGGCGAGCAGTACTTC. It is translated as CATSDRGEQYF.